What follows describes a single T cell receptor beta chain. Profiling relied on immunoSEQ multiplex PCR, and the TCRdb table lists in-frame clones only, not all of them. The sample yields around 1,100,000 clones, 60% to 80% seen once. The data belong to a study of shared clonotypes between healthy human individuals. J was trimmed by 3 bases and V by 4 bases; bases with no gene match: 1. This CDR3 contains 13 residues. Germline V CDR1 and CDR2: SGHRS, YFSETQ. Material: memory CD4+ T cells from PBMCs. Subset defined: CD45RA-negative fraction. This sequence originates from a man aged 18 to 29 in good health. Some clones in this sample may be carry-over from other donors' samples. The chain uses TRBV5-1 and TRBJ2-5; 9 positions agree with TRBD1. Written as DNA, the CDR3 is TGCGCCAGCAGCCGACAGGGGGAAGAGACCCAGTACTTC. It codes for CASSRQGEETQYF.